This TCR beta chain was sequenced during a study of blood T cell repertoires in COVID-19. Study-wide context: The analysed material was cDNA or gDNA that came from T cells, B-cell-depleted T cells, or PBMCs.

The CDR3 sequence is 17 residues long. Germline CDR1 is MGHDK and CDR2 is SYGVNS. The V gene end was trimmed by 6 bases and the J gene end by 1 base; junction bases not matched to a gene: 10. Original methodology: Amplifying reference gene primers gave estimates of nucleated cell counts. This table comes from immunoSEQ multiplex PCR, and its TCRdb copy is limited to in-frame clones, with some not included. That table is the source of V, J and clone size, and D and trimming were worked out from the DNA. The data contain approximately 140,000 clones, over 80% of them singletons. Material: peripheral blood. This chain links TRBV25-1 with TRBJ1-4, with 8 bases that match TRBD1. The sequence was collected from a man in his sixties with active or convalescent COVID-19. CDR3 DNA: TGTGCCAGCAGCGCCGTCGACAGGGGTATAACTAATGAAAAACTGTTTTTT. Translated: CASSAVDRGITNEKLFF.